These 12 T cell receptor beta chains were all obtained from the same sample, sequenced in a study of OX40 agonist ivuxolimab in advanced cancers. The table came from immunoSEQ multiplex PCR; TCRdb's copy has only in-frame clones and leaves some out. This table holds tens of thousands of clones, around 84% found once. The sequenced sample was CD4+ or CD8+ T cells sorted from blood, obtained in a trial of the OX40 agonist ivuxolimab. The origin of the receptors is an adult with an advanced solid tumor such as melanoma, head and neck, liver or kidney cancer.

J is TRBJ1-2 and V is TRBV5-4; D is undetermined. CDR1 and CDR2 from the germline V gene are SGHNT and YYREEE (reference sequence). This CDR3 region has 13 residues. Trimming left V 3 bases short and J 2 bases short, with 8 bases between. This CDR3 is CASSSPDNYGYTF. The CDR3 nucleotides are TGTGCCAGCAGCTCCCCAGACAACTATGGCTACACCTTC.

The CDR3 sequence is CASSTLNGAYEQYF. CDR3 sequence (DNA): TGTGCCAGCTCAACACTAAATGGCGCCTACGAGCAGTACTTC. This rearrangement joins TRBV18 to TRBJ2-7; no reliable D call. Per the germline V gene, CDR1 is KGHSH and CDR2 is LQKENI. V lost 5 bases and J lost 2, with 13 bases in between. The CDR3 extends over 14 amino acids.

The chain joins TRBV6-5 to TRBJ1-2; 10 bases map to TRBD1. The J segment lost 4 bases and the V segment lost 7 bases, leaving 9 bases of the junction unmatched. Germline CDR1 MNHEY, CDR2 SVGAGI. This CDR3 has 15 residues. The DNA of the CDR3 is TGTGCCAGCACATCCCGGGACAGGGGTAGCTATGGCTACACCTTC. Translating it yields CASTSRDRGSYGYTF.

The chain is built from TRBV6-1 and TRBJ2-5, with no clear D. The V end lost 4 bases, the J end lost 5 bases, and 11 bases lay between the germline ends. In germline, CDR1 is MNHNS, CDR2 SASEGT. CDR3 length: 13 amino acids. The CDR3 loop reads CASSATRTETQYF. The CDR3 DNA is TGTGCCAGCAGTGCGACAAGGACGGAGACCCAGTACTTC.

The CDR3 nucleotides read TGTGCCACCAGTCGGGAAAGGGGGAGGGCCAAAAACATTCAGTACTTC. Amino acids: CATSRERGRAKNIQYF. The rearrangement joins TRBV15 to TRBJ2-4; D is tentatively TRBD1 or TRBD2 (6 bases each). V lost 6 bases, J lost 1 base, and 16 bases lay in between. CDR1 is LNHNV and CDR2 is YYDKDF in the germline V gene (reference sequence). There are 16 residues in the CDR3.

The chain couples TRBV18 to TRBJ1-4, with 7 bases aligning to TRBD1. V was clipped by 4 bases and J by 7 bases; unmatched bases: 6. Germline V gene data show CDR1 as KGHSH and CDR2 as LQKENI. There are 14 residues in the CDR3. CDR3 residues: CASSRDSPGEKLFF. As DNA, the CDR3 is TGTGCCAGCTCACGGGACAGTCCGGGTGAAAAACTGTTTTTT.

This clone has a handful of counts. The chain carries TRBV6-6 and TRBJ1-1; D not certain. Trimming left V 0 bases short and J 2 bases short, with 7 bases between. The CDR3 is made up of 14 amino acids. CDR1 and CDR2 from the germline V gene are MNHNY and SVGAGI (reference sequence). CDR3 sequence: CASSYSTLNTEAFF. As DNA, the CDR3 is TGTGCCAGCAGTTACTCGACCCTTAACACTGAAGCTTTCTTT.

In its sample, this clone was seen a few times. CDR3 amino acids: CASSIGGGDLAFF. For the CDR3, the DNA is TGTGCCAGTAGTATCGGGGGCGGGGATCTAGCTTTCTTT. The chain joins TRBV19 to TRBJ1-1, with a weak D call TRBD1 (6 bases). The CDR3 runs 13 residues. The germline CDR1 and CDR2 sequences are LNHDA and SQIVND (reference sequence). V gave up 3 bases and J gave up 10 bases, with 15 bases separating them.

V and J are TRBV7-2 and TRBJ1-1; D may be TRBD1 (5 bases). From germline, CDR1 is SGHTA and CDR2 FQGNSA. Trimming took off 5 bases at V and 1 base at J, with 14 bases between the two ends. The CDR3 is made up of 15 amino acids. CDR3 nucleotide sequence: TGTGCCAGCAGCCCCCCGGGACTGAGGAACACTGAAGCTTTCTTT. Its protein product is CASSPPGLRNTEAFF.

This chain connects TRBV6-1 to TRBJ2-4; D possibly corresponds to TRBD1 (5 bases). The CDR3 is 13 residues long. The germline V gene encodes CDR1 MNHNS and CDR2 SASEGT. V lost 5 bases and J 8 bases, leaving 13 bases between the germline ends. CDR3 nucleotide sequence: TGTGCCAGCAGTAGGGGATTTGGGGACATTCAGTACTTC. This encodes CASSRGFGDIQYF.

The chain has TRBV10-3 and TRBJ2-1; 11 bases align to TRBD2. The CDR3 sequence is 12 residues long. Trimming at V came to 10 bases and at J to 13 bases, leaving 9 bases not matched to a gene. Germline V CDR1 and CDR2: ENHRY, SYGVKD. CDR3 in amino acids: CATGLADALQFF. CDR3 bases: TGTGCCACGGGACTAGCGGACGCGCTACAGTTCTTC.

The chain couples TRBV5-1 to TRBJ1-1, with TRBD1 matching over 8 bases. The CDR3 has 16 residues. Germline assignment: CDR1 SGHRS and CDR2 YFSETQ. J was trimmed by 2 bases and V by 4 bases; bases with no gene match: 10. The CDR3 is CASSHYLDRGNTEAFF. DNA for the CDR3: TGCGCCAGCAGCCACTACCTAGACAGGGGTAACACTGAAGCTTTCTTT.